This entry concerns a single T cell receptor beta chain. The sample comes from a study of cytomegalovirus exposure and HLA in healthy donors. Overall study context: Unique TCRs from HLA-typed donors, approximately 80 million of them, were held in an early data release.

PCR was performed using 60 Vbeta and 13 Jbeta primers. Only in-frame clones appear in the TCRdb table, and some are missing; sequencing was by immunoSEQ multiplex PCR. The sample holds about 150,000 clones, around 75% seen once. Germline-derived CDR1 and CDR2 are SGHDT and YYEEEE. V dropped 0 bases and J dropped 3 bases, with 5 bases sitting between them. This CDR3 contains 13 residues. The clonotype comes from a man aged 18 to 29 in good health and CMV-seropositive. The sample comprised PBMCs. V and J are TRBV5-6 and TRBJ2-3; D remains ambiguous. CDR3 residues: CASSLGGTDTQYF. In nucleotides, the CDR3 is TGTGCCAGCAGCTTGGGCGGTACAGATACGCAGTATTTT.